This T cell receptor (beta chain) was observed in a study of cytomegalovirus exposure and HLA in healthy donors. Overall study context: HLA-typed donors contributed around 88 million unique TCRs, which were held in an early data release.

Study findings and constraints: A later analysis showed HLA-associated TCR beta chains outstripping equally common others in clonal expansion. Presence/absence analysis assumed near-uniform sequencing depth across donors.

Vbeta (60) and Jbeta (13) primers were used in the PCR. Methods used by the authors: The authors later counted roughly 76 million unique TCR beta chains, 9.5 million to 11 million of them shared. The protocol was immunoSEQ multiplex PCR, while the TCRdb copy is restricted to in-frame clones and leaves out a portion. The V and J calls and clone size come from that table; D and trimming were worked out from the DNA. Here the sample spans about 150,000 clones, about three fifths being singletons. On this clone itself: Its antigen is still unknown.

Germline V lookup: CDR1 SGHVS, CDR2 FNYEAQ. The CDR3 runs to 16 residues. After removal of 2 bases from V and 4 bases from J, the junction contained 3 bases not matched to a gene. The sequencing input was PBMCs. The receptor was derived from a woman aged 60-75 years in good health and CMV-seropositive. The V gene is TRBV7-6, the J gene TRBJ2-1; 12 bases are shared with TRBD2. CDR3 loop: CASSLTTSGSYNEQFF. The CDR3, as DNA: TGTGCCAGCAGCTTAACGACTAGCGGGAGTTACAATGAGCAGTTCTTC.